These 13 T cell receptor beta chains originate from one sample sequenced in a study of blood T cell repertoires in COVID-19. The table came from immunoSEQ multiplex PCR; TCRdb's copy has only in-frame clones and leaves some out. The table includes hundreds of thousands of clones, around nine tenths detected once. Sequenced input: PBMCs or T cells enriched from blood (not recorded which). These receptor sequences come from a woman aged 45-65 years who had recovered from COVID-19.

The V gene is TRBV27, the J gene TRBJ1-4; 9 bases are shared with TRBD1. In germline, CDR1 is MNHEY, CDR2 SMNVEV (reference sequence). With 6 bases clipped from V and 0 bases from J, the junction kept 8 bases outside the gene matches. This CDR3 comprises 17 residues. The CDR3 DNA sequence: TGTGCCAGCAGCCGGGACAGGGTCAGTTCAACTAATGAAAAACTGTTTTTT. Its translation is CASSRDRVSSTNEKLFF.

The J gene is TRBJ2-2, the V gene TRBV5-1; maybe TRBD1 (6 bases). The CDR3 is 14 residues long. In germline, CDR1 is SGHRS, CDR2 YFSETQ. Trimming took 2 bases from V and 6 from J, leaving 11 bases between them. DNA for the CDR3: TGCGCCAGCAGCTTAGGGGGTTATGCCGGGGAGCTGTTTTTT. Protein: CASSLGGYAGELFF.

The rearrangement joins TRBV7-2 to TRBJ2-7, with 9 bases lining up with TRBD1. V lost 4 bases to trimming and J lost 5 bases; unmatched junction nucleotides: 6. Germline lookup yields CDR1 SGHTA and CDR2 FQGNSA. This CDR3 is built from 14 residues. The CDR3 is CASSSTGGMNEQYF. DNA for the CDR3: TGTGCCAGCAGCTCCACAGGGGGCATGAACGAGCAGTACTTC.

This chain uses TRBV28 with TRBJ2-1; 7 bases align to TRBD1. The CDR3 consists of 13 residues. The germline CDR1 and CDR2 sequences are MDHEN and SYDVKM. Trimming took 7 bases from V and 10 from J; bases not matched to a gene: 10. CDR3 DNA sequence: TGTGCCAGCAACCCCGGGACAGCTTTAGAGCAGTTCTTC. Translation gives CASNPGTALEQFF.

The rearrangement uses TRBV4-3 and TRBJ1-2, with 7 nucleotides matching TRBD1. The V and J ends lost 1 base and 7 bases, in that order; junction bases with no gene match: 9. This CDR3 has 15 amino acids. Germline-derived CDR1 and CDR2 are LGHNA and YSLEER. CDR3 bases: TGCGCCAGCAGCCAAGCTGGAGACAGGGTTGGTGGCTACACCTTC. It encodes CASSQAGDRVGGYTF.

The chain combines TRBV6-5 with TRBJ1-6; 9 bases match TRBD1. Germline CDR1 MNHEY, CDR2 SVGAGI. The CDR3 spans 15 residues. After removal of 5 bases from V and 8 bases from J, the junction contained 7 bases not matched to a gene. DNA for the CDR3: TGTGCCAGCAGTCTACAGGGGGCTGCGGATTCACCCCTCCACTTT. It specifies CASSLQGAADSPLHF.

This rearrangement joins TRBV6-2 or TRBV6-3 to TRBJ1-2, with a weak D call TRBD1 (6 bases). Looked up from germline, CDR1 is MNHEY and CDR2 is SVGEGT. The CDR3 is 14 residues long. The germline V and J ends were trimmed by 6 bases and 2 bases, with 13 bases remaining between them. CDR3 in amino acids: CASSNRAVNYGYTF. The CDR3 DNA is TGTGCCAGCAGCAACAGGGCCGTGAACTATGGCTACACCTTC.

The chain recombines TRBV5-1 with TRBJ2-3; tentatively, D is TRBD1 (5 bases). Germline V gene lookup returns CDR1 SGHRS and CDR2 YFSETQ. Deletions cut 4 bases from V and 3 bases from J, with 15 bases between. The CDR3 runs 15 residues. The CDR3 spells CASSVVGVMTDTQYF. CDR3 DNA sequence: TGCGCCAGCAGCGTGGTAGGGGTCATGACAGATACGCAGTATTTT.

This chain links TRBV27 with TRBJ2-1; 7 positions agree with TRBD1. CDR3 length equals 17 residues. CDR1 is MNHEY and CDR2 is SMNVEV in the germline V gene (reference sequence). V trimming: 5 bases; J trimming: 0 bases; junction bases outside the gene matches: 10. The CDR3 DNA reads TGTGCCAGCAGTGCCCCGACAGGGTGGGGCTCCTACAATGAGCAGTTCTTC. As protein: CASSAPTGWGSYNEQFF.

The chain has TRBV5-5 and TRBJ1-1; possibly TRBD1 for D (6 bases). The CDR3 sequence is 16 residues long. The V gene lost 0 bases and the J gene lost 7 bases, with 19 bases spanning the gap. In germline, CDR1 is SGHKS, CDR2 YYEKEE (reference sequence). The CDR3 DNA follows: TGTGCCAGCAGCTTGGAGAGCGCAGGGCCCAGGGGTGAAGCTTTCTTT. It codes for CASSLESAGPRGEAFF.

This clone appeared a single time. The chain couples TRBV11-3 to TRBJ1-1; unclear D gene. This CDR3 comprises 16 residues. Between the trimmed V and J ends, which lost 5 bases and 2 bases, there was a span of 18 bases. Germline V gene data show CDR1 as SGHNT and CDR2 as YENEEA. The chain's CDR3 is CASSPPPHGFNTEAFF. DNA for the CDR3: TGTGCCAGCAGCCCCCCCCCTCACGGTTTCAACACTGAAGCTTTCTTT.

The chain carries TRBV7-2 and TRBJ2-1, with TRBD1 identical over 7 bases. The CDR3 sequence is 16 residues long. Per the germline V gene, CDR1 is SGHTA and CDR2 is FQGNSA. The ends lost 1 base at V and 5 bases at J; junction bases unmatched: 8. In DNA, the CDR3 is TGTGCCAGCAGCTTAGTAGGATGGGACAGCCACAATGAGCAGTTCTTC. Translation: CASSLVGWDSHNEQFF.

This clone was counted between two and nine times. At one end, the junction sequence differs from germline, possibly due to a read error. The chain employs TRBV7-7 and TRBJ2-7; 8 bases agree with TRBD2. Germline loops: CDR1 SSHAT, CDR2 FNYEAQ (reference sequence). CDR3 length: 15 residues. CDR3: CASTPGGAPSYEQYF. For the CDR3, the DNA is TGTGCTAGCACCCCGGGGGGGGCCCCTTCCTACGAGCAGTACTTC.